This is a list of T cell receptor beta chains from one sample in a study of blood T cell repertoires in COVID-19. The data were produced by immunoSEQ multiplex PCR, yet TCRdb's version contains in-frame clones alone and is incomplete. The sample consists of more than 65,000 clones, 60% to 85% of them appearing once. What was sequenced was peripheral blood. These receptors were taken from a man aged 55 to 69 with acute or convalescent COVID-19. The CDR3 runs from the conserved cysteine through the conserved F or W. A D gene is named only where the DNA matches it firmly.

TRBJ2-7,.,TRBV5-1,CASSLAGGDSYEQYF
TRBJ1-2,.,TRBV5-5,CASSLAGGPIGYTF
TRBJ2-4,TRBD1,TRBV6-2/TRBV6-3,CASSYKPWTGKNIQYF
TRBJ1-4,.,TRBV21-1,CASSKNRGVAEKLFF
TRBJ1-1,TRBD1,TRBV7-2,CASSDRGLNTEAFF
TRBJ1-1,TRBD1,TRBV10-2,CASGTGGGEAFF
TRBJ2-1,TRBD1,TRBV18,CASSPTGAYNEQFF
TRBJ2-7,TRBD1,TRBV10-3,CAISDPGQVSYEQYF
TRBJ2-1,TRBD1,TRBV5-1,CASSLVGQGRYEQFF
TRBJ1-2,.,TRBV19,CASSINRDYGYTF
TRBJ2-3,.,TRBV4-2,CASSLRDIASTDTQYF
TRBJ2-6,TRBD2,TRBV19,CASSTRGGAGANVLTF
TRBJ1-2,.,TRBV11-2,CASSLDLGQSYGYTF
TRBJ1-1,.,TRBV6-5,CASRPTENTEAFF
TRBJ1-2,.,TRBV13,CASSYRTANYGYTF
TRBJ1-2,.,TRBV21-1,CASNNSKQGLSLDYGYTF
TRBJ1-6,TRBD1,TRBV5-8,CASSYAGTGEISYNSPLHF
TRBJ2-4,.,TRBV28,CASSFSRYIQYF
TRBJ2-7,TRBD2,TRBV29-1,CSVGQAGLAGTSYEQYF
TRBJ1-6,.,TRBV4-1,CASSQAGQRLSYNSPLHF
TRBJ1-1,.,TRBV7-8,CASSSQGIMNTEAFF
TRBJ1-4,.,TRBV4-1,CASSQGTDNEKLFF
TRBJ1-2,TRBD1,TRBV5-4,CASSEQGTGYTF
TRBJ2-7,.,TRBV2,CASSERPGASFEQYF
TRBJ1-6,TRBD1,TRBV4-3,CASSQDPRTGGNSPLHF
TRBJ1-2,.,TRBV9,CASSVEWANQDGYTF
TRBJ1-1,.,TRBV14,CASSRLSRGGTEAFF
TRBJ2-3,.,TRBV7-2,CASSFLPGRLSTDTQYF
TRBJ1-5,.,TRBV5-6,CASSSGTLSNQPQHF
TRBJ1-2,.,TRBV6-2/TRBV6-3,CASSLRYSNYGYTF
TRBJ2-1,.,TRBV11-3,CASSLDGPNNEQFF
TRBJ1-2,TRBD1,TRBV7-9,CASSRMGQGLSYTF
TRBJ2-2,TRBD2,TRBV5-5,CASSTLLAGGEDTGELFF
TRBJ2-7,.,TRBV18,CASSPPISGGGPLYEQYF
TRBJ2-5,TRBD2,TRBV4-2,CASSQEQTSGGARQETQYF
TRBJ1-1,.,TRBV6-2/TRBV6-3,CASSYQGGTEAFF
TRBJ2-1,TRBD2,TRBV12-3/TRBV12-4,CASSGGPYNEQFF
TRBJ2-6,.,TRBV18,CASSPSGAGANVLTF